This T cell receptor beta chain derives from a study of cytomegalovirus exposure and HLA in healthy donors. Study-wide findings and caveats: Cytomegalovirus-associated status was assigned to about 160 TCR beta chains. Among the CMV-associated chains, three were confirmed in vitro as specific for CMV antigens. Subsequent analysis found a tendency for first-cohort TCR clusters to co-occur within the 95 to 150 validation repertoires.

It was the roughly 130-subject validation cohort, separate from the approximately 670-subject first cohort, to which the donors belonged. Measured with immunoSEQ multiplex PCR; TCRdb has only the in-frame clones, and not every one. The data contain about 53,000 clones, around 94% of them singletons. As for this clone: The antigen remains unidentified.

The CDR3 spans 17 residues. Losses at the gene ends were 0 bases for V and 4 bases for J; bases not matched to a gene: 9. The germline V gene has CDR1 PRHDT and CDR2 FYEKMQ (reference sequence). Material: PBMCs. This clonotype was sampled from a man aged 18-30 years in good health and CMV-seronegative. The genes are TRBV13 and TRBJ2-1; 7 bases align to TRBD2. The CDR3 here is CASSLGRGGRQYNEQFF. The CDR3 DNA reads TGTGCCAGCAGCTTAGGTAGAGGCGGGAGACAATACAATGAGCAGTTCTTC.